This T cell receptor beta chain was found in a study of CD8 T cells in ankylosing spondylitis. Points from the study as a whole: Disease-linked clones reportedly concentrated significantly in matched ankylosing spondylitis synovial fluid. Disease-associated clones were CD8+ and fairly uncommon in peripheral blood. Among TCR beta sequences, a motif of under ten highly homologous variants appeared characteristic of ankylosing spondylitis blood. Both synovial fluid and blood in reactive arthritis had previously been reported to carry some motif variants.

Losses at the gene ends were 10 bases for V and 0 bases for J; bases not matched to a gene: 3. Germline V gene lookup returns CDR1 SNHLY and CDR2 FYNNEI. The CDR3 covers 12 residues. This clonotype has more than one count but fewer than ten. Its antigen is unidentified. By quantitative 5'-RACE with molecular barcodes, the TCR beta libraries were made. Via MiXCR, TCRdb re-called the 5' RACE reads, giving one row per CDR3 protein. The table lists a few hundred thousand distinct CDR3 sequences, approximately 20% of them singletons. The sequenced sample consisted of blood, either unsorted or a sorted T cell fraction (not recorded which). The rearrangement links TRBV2 to TRBJ2-7; 7 bases match TRBD2. The TCR sequence derives from a male donor with ankylosing spondylitis. CDR3 nucleotide sequence: TGTGCCATGCGGGAGATCTCCTACGAGCAGTACTTC. This translates into CAMREISYEQYF.